This TCR beta chain was profiled in a study of T cells after yellow fever vaccination. This clonotype was seen ten or more times. Production of TCR cDNA was by 5'RACE template switching, which also added a universal primer site and UMIs. MiXCR, applied by TCRdb to the 5' RACE reads, yields one record per CDR3 protein. The repertoire holds some 320,000 distinct CDR3 sequences, about 4% seen once, with roughly 25% in the top ten. CDR3 length: 16 residues. Trimming stripped 2 bases from V and 0 bases from J, with 11 bases between. CDR1 and CDR2 (germline): MNHNY, SVGAGI (reference sequence). The TCR originated in a man in his late teens or twenties who received the YFV17D yellow fever vaccine. This material consisted of PBMCs, taken 5 days after the yellow fever booster vaccination. This chain connects TRBV6-6 to TRBJ1-5; no definite D call. The CDR3 reads CASSYVPALSNQPQHF. The CDR3 DNA sequence: TGTGCCAGCAGTTACGTGCCAGCTCTTAGCAATCAGCCCCAGCATTTT.